A single sample is the source of the 30 T cell receptor beta chains below, sequenced in a study of identical twins. One entry per CDR3 protein, called by TCRdb with MiXCR from the 5' RACE reads. The repertoire includes about 890,000 distinct CDR3 sequences, around 12% of them detected once, and around 1.5% sits in the top ten. The same specimen was also included in a second study, on yellow fever vaccine responses in identical twins.

Source material: PBMCs. The receptors come from a woman between 18 and 29 years old in good health.

The chain is built from TRBV5-1 and TRBJ2-7; D is possibly TRBD2 (6 bases). CDR1 is SGHRS, CDR2 YFSETQ, per germline. V lost 0 bases, J lost 2 bases, and 18 bases lay in between. The CDR3 length is 17 residues. The CDR3 sequence: CASSLGISGTLAYEQYV. In DNA, the CDR3 is TGCGCCAGCAGCTTGGGCATATCCGGGACTTTAGCCTACGAGCAGTACGTC.

Points on this clonotype: A clone one base away is much larger, so this may be a read error. The J gene is TRBJ2-1, the V gene TRBV10-3; 9 nucleotides line up with TRBD2. From germline, CDR1 is ENHRY and CDR2 SYGVKD. CDR3 length equals 15 residues. DNA for the CDR3: TGTGCCATCAAGATTAGCGGGGGAACATACAATCAGCAGTTCTTC. Its protein is CAIKISGGTYNQQFF.

The chain uses TRBV7-8 and TRBJ2-1; 8 bases are a match to TRBD1. The CDR3 sequence is 15 residues long. Germline-derived CDR1 and CDR2 are SGHVS and FQNEAQ. The ends lost 0 bases at V and 6 bases at J; junction bases unmatched: 4. The CDR3 region is CASSLAQGVFNEQFF. As DNA, the CDR3 is TGTGCCAGCAGCTTAGCACAGGGGGTTTTCAATGAGCAGTTCTTC.

This clonotype was detected only a few times. The chain carries TRBV5-1 and TRBJ1-1; D is possibly TRBD1 (5 bases). The CDR3 covers 15 residues. V lost 0 bases and J 1 base, leaving 10 bases between the germline ends. Per germline, CDR1 SGHRS and CDR2 YFSETQ. CDR3 amino acids: CASSLEGSRNTEAFF. The CDR3 DNA follows: TGCGCCAGCAGCTTGGAGGGGAGTAGGAACACTGAAGCTTTCTTT.

This clonotype was seen a few times. This chain connects TRBV29-1 to TRBJ2-7; D possibly corresponds to TRBD1 (6 bases). The CDR3 totals 11 residues. V lost 8 bases and J lost 7, with 15 bases in between. The germline CDR1 and CDR2 sequences are SQVTM and ANQGSEA. As DNA, the CDR3 is TGCAGCATAGCACAGGGTTGGGAGCAGTACTTC. Its protein product is CSIAQGWEQYF.

This clonotype has at least ten counts. The CDR3 is CSARPPSGGSLDTQYF. CDR3 sequence (DNA): TGCAGTGCTAGACCCCCTTCAGGTGGGTCCCTGGATACGCAGTATTTT. V is TRBV20-1 and J is TRBJ2-3; D is undetermined. Germline V gene sequence: CDR1 DFQATT, CDR2 SNEGSKA (reference sequence). The CDR3 covers 16 residues. Trimming removed 2 bases from V and 6 bases from J, with 21 bases in between.

Only a few counts were recorded for this clonotype. The V and J genes are TRBV4-1 and TRBJ2-1; TRBD2 agrees at 8 bases. V dropped 2 bases and J dropped 9; count of bases not matched to a gene: 9. CDR3 length equals 15 residues. Germline values: CDR1 MGHRA, CDR2 YSYEKL. The chain's CDR3 is CASSQPRGGAVEQFF. The CDR3 DNA follows: TGCGCCAGCAGCCAACCCCGGGGGGGGGCCGTTGAGCAGTTCTTC.

The V and J genes are TRBV6-1 and TRBJ2-1; 8 bases line up with TRBD1. This CDR3 is built from 16 residues. Trimming at V came to 5 bases and at J to 6 bases, leaving 12 bases not matched to a gene. The germline gives CDR1 MNHNS, CDR2 SASEGT. CDR3 bases: TGTGCCAGCAGTACAATAAGGACAGGGACGGGCAATGAGCAGTTCTTC. It is translated as CASSTIRTGTGNEQFF.

This clonotype was counted a single time. The chain joins TRBV6-4 to TRBJ2-1; 7 bases match TRBD2. V lost 0 bases to trimming and J lost 7 bases; unmatched junction nucleotides: 3. This CDR3 has 14 amino acids. CDR1 MRHNA and CDR2 SNTAGT come from the germline V gene. The CDR3 region has the DNA TGTGCCAGCAGTGACTCCGGGGGACTAAATGAGCAGTTCTTC. Its translation: CASSDSGGLNEQFF.

The chain uses TRBV5-1 and TRBJ2-7; 14 nucleotides align to TRBD2. Germline V lookup: CDR1 SGHRS, CDR2 YFSETQ. After removal of 0 bases from V and 6 bases from J, the junction contained 14 bases not matched to a gene. This CDR3 has 19 residues. CDR3 in amino acids: CASSLDSGTSGSSFGEQYF. CDR3 sequence (DNA): TGCGCCAGCAGCTTGGACTCCGGGACTAGCGGGAGTTCATTCGGCGAGCAGTACTTC.

The genes are TRBV7-3 and TRBJ1-2; 7 nucleotides agree with TRBD1. The CDR3 has 14 amino acids. With 6 bases clipped from V and 7 bases from J, the junction kept 11 bases outside the gene matches. Per the germline V gene, CDR1 is SGHTA and CDR2 is FQGTGA. The CDR3: CASSAGTESSGYTF. In nucleotides, the CDR3 is TGTGCCAGCAGTGCCGGGACAGAGAGTTCTGGCTACACCTTC.

This clonotype has more than one count but fewer than ten. The J gene is TRBJ2-7, the V gene TRBV20-1; D is unclear. The length of the CDR3 is 15 residues. Looked up from germline, CDR1 is DFQATT and CDR2 is SNEGSKA (reference sequence). With 0 bases removed from V and 2 bases from J, the gap between germline ends came to 14 bases. CDR3 coding DNA: TGCAGTGCTAGAGATGGGGTAGCTTTAGCCTACGAGCAGTACTTC. Translated: CSARDGVALAYEQYF.

V usage is TRBV20-1 and J usage is TRBJ2-3; D call uncertain. CDR3 length: 15 residues. V was cut by 6 bases and J by 2 bases, with 18 bases left in between. Looked up from germline, CDR1 is DFQATT and CDR2 is SNEGSKA (reference sequence). CDR3 bases: TGCAGTGCCCAAACGGGCCGGTCTACCACAGATACGCAGTATTTT. Protein product: CSAQTGRSTTDTQYF.

This clonotype was seen a few times. The rearrangement links TRBV20-1 to TRBJ2-3, with 12 positions matching TRBD2. CDR1 DFQATT and CDR2 SNEGSKA come from the germline V gene (reference sequence). There are 15 residues in the CDR3. The ends lost 6 bases at V and 10 bases at J; junction bases unmatched: 14. CDR3 sequence: CSARTSGINGLAQYF. The CDR3 region has the DNA TGCAGTGCGCGGACTAGCGGGATTAACGGACTCGCGCAGTATTTT.

This chain joins TRBV6-5 and TRBJ2-4, with 12 nucleotides matching TRBD2. The V gene's germline CDR1 is MNHEY and CDR2 SVGAGI. CDR3 length equals 19 residues. V shed 0 bases, J shed 0 bases, and the junction held 6 bases outside the gene matches. Here the CDR3 DNA reads TGTGCCAGCAGTTACTCGATAACTAGCGGGGGGATAGCCAAAAACATTCAGTACTTC. Its protein is CASSYSITSGGIAKNIQYF.

The rearrangement uses TRBV28 and TRBJ2-2; D is unresolved. This CDR3 is 11 amino acids long. The ends were cut back, 3 bases at V and 9 bases at J, with 5 bases in the middle. Germline V lookup: CDR1 MDHEN, CDR2 SYDVKM. CDR3 in DNA: TGTGCCAGCAGTTTTTCCAGGGAGCTGTTTTTT. This translates into CASSFSRELFF.

This clonotype was counted at least ten times. The J gene is TRBJ2-3, the V gene TRBV29-1; D is uncertain. The ends were cut back, 6 bases at V and 2 bases at J, with 18 bases in the middle. Germline CDR1 SQVTM, CDR2 ANQGSEA. This CDR3 is 15 amino acids long. CDR3 region: CSVELGNLITDTQYF. Written as DNA, the CDR3 is TGCAGCGTGGAACTCGGCAACCTTATCACAGATACGCAGTATTTT.

This clonotype was detected a few times. V is TRBV27 and J is TRBJ2-3, with TRBD2 matching over 9 bases. With V trimmed by 6 bases and J by 2 bases, 3 bases remained unmatched. Germline V gene lookup returns CDR1 MNHEY and CDR2 SMNVEV (reference sequence). This CDR3 is built from 14 residues. The CDR3 reads CASRGLALTDTQYF. CDR3 nucleotides: TGTGCCAGCAGGGGACTAGCACTCACAGATACGCAGTATTTT.

The rearrangement joins TRBV6-5 to TRBJ2-3; 7 nucleotides match TRBD2. With V trimmed by 4 bases and J by 4 bases, 11 bases remained unmatched. This CDR3 is 16 amino acids long. Germline V gives CDR1 MNHEY, CDR2 SVGAGI. CDR3 bases: TGTGCCAGCAGTTCCCTGGTGGGGGGGGATCCAGATACGCAGTATTTT. Translated: CASSSLVGGDPDTQYF.

This clonotype turned up a few times. The V call is TRBV10-3, the J call TRBJ1-2; no definite D call. V gave up 10 bases and J gave up 2 bases, with 17 bases separating them. This CDR3 spans 14 amino acids. Germline V gene data show CDR1 as ENHRY and CDR2 as SYGVKD. The CDR3 coding sequence is TGTGCCACTCTGGTTGGGGTGGACAACTATGGCTACACCTTC. Residues: CATLVGVDNYGYTF.

The V gene is TRBV6-1, the J gene TRBJ2-7; D possibly corresponds to TRBD1 (5 bases). Looked up from germline, CDR1 is MNHNS and CDR2 is SASEGT. The CDR3 has 15 amino acids. The ends were cut back, 6 bases at V and 4 bases at J, with 19 bases in the middle. CDR3 region: CASRHDRSPGYEQYF. The CDR3 DNA is TGTGCCAGCAGGCATGACAGAAGTCCTGGATACGAGCAGTACTTC.

This clonotype was detected only a few times. This rearrangement joins TRBV11-2 to TRBJ2-7; 7 bases fit TRBD1. Looked up from germline, CDR1 is SGHAT and CDR2 is FQNNGV. CDR3 length: 15 residues. After removal of 0 bases from V and 3 bases from J, the junction contained 5 bases not matched to a gene. This CDR3 reads CASSLEGTVVYEQYV. CDR3 nucleotide sequence: TGTGCCAGCAGCTTAGAGGGGACAGTCGTCTACGAGCAGTACGTC.

This clonotype was seen only a few times. The chain recombines TRBV4-2 with TRBJ2-2; 8 positions agree with TRBD2. CDR3 length equals 19 residues. J lost 2 bases, V lost 1 base, and 12 bases had no gene match. Germline CDR1 is LGHNA and CDR2 is YNFKEQ. The CDR3 sequence: CASSQGTSPHLDNTGELFF. The CDR3 bases are TGTGCCAGCAGCCAAGGGACTAGCCCCCACTTAGACAACACCGGGGAGCTGTTTTTT.

The rearrangement uses TRBV5-1 and TRBJ2-7; possible D gene TRBD1, 5 bases. Germline values: CDR1 SGHRS, CDR2 YFSETQ. V lost 1 base, J lost 2 bases, and 16 bases lay in between. CDR3 length equals 16 residues. This chain's CDR3 is CASSLWGDIQAYEQYF. CDR3 coding DNA: TGCGCCAGCAGCTTGTGGGGCGACATCCAGGCCTACGAGCAGTACTTC.

The table lists this clonotype with a few counts. This chain uses TRBV7-9 with TRBJ2-1; tentatively, D is TRBD1 or TRBD2 (6 bases each). From germline, CDR1 is SEHNR and CDR2 FQNEAQ (reference sequence). Between the trimmed V and J ends, which lost 2 bases and 2 bases, there was a span of 16 bases. The CDR3 consists of 17 residues. CDR3: CASSLKGGDIAYNEQFF. DNA of the CDR3: TGTGCCAGCAGCTTAAAGGGCGGGGACATAGCCTACAATGAGCAGTTCTTC.

This clonotype was recorded many times. The chain uses TRBV5-1 and TRBJ2-7; no clear D gene. V lost 4 bases, J lost 3 bases, and 5 bases lay in between. This CDR3 contains 11 residues. Germline V gives CDR1 SGHRS, CDR2 YFSETQ. The CDR3: CASSADYEQYF. The DNA of the CDR3 is TGCGCCAGCAGCGCAGACTACGAGCAGTACTTC.

This clonotype was counted a few times. This chain joins TRBV29-1 and TRBJ2-3; TRBD1 agrees at 7 bases. The CDR3 sequence is 14 residues long. Germline V gene sequence: CDR1 SQVTM, CDR2 ANQGSEA. Trimming at V came to 7 bases and at J to 2 bases, leaving 9 bases not matched to a gene. Written as DNA, the CDR3 is TGCAGCGCCCGGGACAGCGGCAACACAGATACGCAGTATTTT. Translated: CSARDSGNTDTQYF.

This clonotype was picked up a small number of times. J is TRBJ1-2 and V is TRBV7-9; D uncertain. From germline, CDR1 is SEHNR and CDR2 FQNEAQ (reference sequence). The ends were cut back, 3 bases at V and 2 bases at J, with 10 bases in the middle. The CDR3 consists of 14 residues. This CDR3 is CASSFPASNYGYTF. The CDR3 bases are TGTGCCAGCAGCTTTCCCGCTTCAAACTATGGCTACACCTTC.

This clonotype has just a few counts. The chain is built from TRBV5-1 and TRBJ2-7, with no clear D. V lost 4 bases and J lost 2, with 7 bases in between. CDR3 length equals 12 residues. Germline CDR1 reads SGHRS; CDR2 reads YFSETQ. This CDR3 reads CASSHGPYEQYF. The CDR3, as DNA: TGCGCCAGCAGCCACGGACCCTACGAGCAGTACTTC.

Only a few counts were recorded for this clonotype. The chain combines TRBV24-1 with TRBJ1-1, with D uncertain. V lost 3 bases and J 5 bases, leaving 9 bases between the germline ends. The CDR3 has 13 amino acids. Germline loops: CDR1 KGHDR, CDR2 SFDVKD. The CDR3 nucleotides read TGTGCCACCAGTGATCGCCAGACGACTGAAGCTTTCTTT. Its translation is CATSDRQTTEAFF.